A single sample gave rise to the 22 T cell receptor beta chains below, sequenced in a study of CD8 T cells in Susac syndrome. When the RNA was reverse transcribed, random hexamers were used with an input of roughly 0.5 to 1 ug. TCRdb re-analysed the immunoSEQ multiplex PCR reads in MiXCR, keeping a single row per CDR3 protein. The sample records 150,000 or so distinct CDR3 sequences, roughly nine tenths being singletons. What was sequenced was CD4+ T cells from PBMCs. The receptors were sampled from a human donor in good health.

The rearrangement joins TRBV2 to TRBJ2-5, with no clear D. The germline V gene encodes CDR1 SNHLY and CDR2 FYNNEI. This CDR3 has 14 residues. V lost 2 bases, J lost 5 bases, and 12 bases lay in between. DNA of the CDR3: TGTGCCAGCAGTGAACGGCCAGGTCCCGAGACCCAGTACTTC. Amino acids: CASSERPGPETQYF.

The rearrangement links TRBV3-1 to TRBJ2-1; the D is unclear. CDR1 is LGHDT, CDR2 YNNKEL, per germline (reference sequence). The CDR3 is 14 amino acids. V gave up 0 bases and J gave up 3 bases, with 6 bases separating them. For the CDR3, the DNA is TGTGCCAGCAGCCAAGATCTTATCTACAATGAGCAGTTCTTC. As protein: CASSQDLIYNEQFF.

A single count supports this clonotype. The chain uses TRBV6-5 and TRBJ1-2; D is ambiguous. The CDR3 is made up of 12 amino acids. The germline V gene encodes CDR1 MNHEY and CDR2 SVGAGI. Trimming removed 8 bases from V and 5 bases from J, with 12 bases in between. The CDR3 protein is CASYEGGYGYTF. CDR3 in DNA: TGTGCCAGCTACGAGGGAGGTTATGGCTACACCTTC.

This rearrangement joins TRBV27 to TRBJ1-4; D is unresolved. Per the germline V gene, CDR1 is MNHEY and CDR2 is SMNVEV (reference sequence). The CDR3 spans 13 residues. V lost 1 base and J 5 bases, leaving 5 bases between the germline ends. CDR3 sequence: CASSLLGNEKLFF. The CDR3 DNA sequence: TGTGCCAGCAGTTTATTGGGGAATGAAAAACTGTTTTTT.

This clonotype has just a few counts. The V gene is TRBV4-2, the J gene TRBJ2-7, with D possibly TRBD2 on 6 matching bases. V lost 0 bases, J lost 0 bases, and 9 bases lay in between. Germline CDR1 LGHNA, CDR2 YNFKEQ. This CDR3 has 15 residues. The CDR3 sequence is CASSQDGGGSYEQYF. CDR3 sequence (DNA): TGTGCCAGCAGCCAAGATGGGGGAGGCTCCTACGAGCAGTACTTC.

The V call is TRBV18, the J call TRBJ1-1; D gene ambiguous. Trimming left V 6 bases short and J 0 bases short, with 23 bases between. The CDR3 loop spans 18 amino acids. CDR1 is KGHSH, CDR2 LQKENI, per germline. Written as DNA, the CDR3 is TGTGCCAGCTCCCAATATTCGGGAGGAGCACCCCTGAACACTGAAGCTTTCTTT. It translates to CASSQYSGGAPLNTEAFF.

The count of this clonotype is one. V usage is TRBV7-9 and J usage is TRBJ2-3; tentatively, D is TRBD2 (6 bases). V shed 5 bases and J shed 5 bases, with 14 bases lying between them. Germline CDR1 is SEHNR and CDR2 is FQNEAQ (reference sequence). CDR3 size: 14 residues. CDR3 residues: CASSRGQGGDTQYF. The CDR3 nucleotides read TGTGCCAGCAGCCGAGGTCAGGGAGGAGATACGCAGTATTTT.

There are a few counts of this clonotype. This rearrangement joins TRBV19 to TRBJ2-1; D gene uncertain. The CDR3 is 14 residues long. Germline CDR1 LNHDA, CDR2 SQIVND (reference sequence). V was pared by 4 bases and J by 1 base, with 8 bases between. CDR3 nucleotide sequence: TGTGCCAGTAGTAAGTCTTTTTCCTACAATGAGCAGTTCTTC. Its protein is CASSKSFSYNEQFF.

The rearrangement joins TRBV5-1 to TRBJ2-7, with 10 bases matching TRBD1. V was clipped by 4 bases and J by 2 bases; unmatched bases: 6. The CDR3 runs 15 residues. The germline V gene has CDR1 SGHRS and CDR2 YFSETQ. The chain's CDR3 is CASSGGGTGAYEQYF. The DNA for the CDR3 is TGCGCCAGCAGCGGAGGAGGGACAGGGGCCTACGAGCAGTACTTC.

The chain employs TRBV5-1 and TRBJ1-1; D possibly corresponds to TRBD1 (6 bases). The CDR3 is 15 residues long. Germline V lookup: CDR1 SGHRS, CDR2 YFSETQ. V dropped 0 bases and J dropped 11 bases, with 20 bases sitting between them. This CDR3 reads CASSLANQGERGAFF. The CDR3 nucleotides read TGCGCCAGCAGCTTGGCCAATCAAGGGGAGAGGGGGGCTTTCTTT. Filled out from reference TRBV5-1 and TRBJ1-1, the complete variable domain reads KAGVTQTPRYLIKTRGQQVTLSCSPISGHRSVSWYQQTPGQGLQFLFEYFSETQRNKGNFPGRFSGRQFSNSRSEMNVSTLELGDSALYLCASSLANQGERGAFFGQGTRLTVV.

This chain links TRBV7-8 with TRBJ2-7, with D maybe TRBD1 (5 bases). The germline V and J ends were trimmed by 6 bases and 3 bases, with 15 bases remaining between them. The CDR3 extends over 14 amino acids. CDR1 and CDR2 (germline): SGHVS, FQNEAQ. CDR3 nucleotides: TGTGCCAGCAGGCGAAGGGGTTCGGGCTACGAGCAGTACTTC. Amino acids: CASRRRGSGYEQYF.

This chain links TRBV5-1 with TRBJ2-5, with 8 bases that match TRBD2. The CDR3 is 14 residues long. V lost 6 bases and J lost 3; bases outside the gene matches: 7. CDR1 is SGHRS and CDR2 is YFSETQ in the germline V gene. The CDR3 region is CASMEGRGEETQYF. The CDR3 DNA sequence: TGCGCCAGCATGGAAGGGCGGGGGGAAGAGACCCAGTACTTC.

The chain is built from TRBV6-2 or TRBV6-3 and TRBJ2-1; 7 bases are shared with TRBD2. The CDR3 length is 15 residues. Germline V gene sequence: CDR1 MNHEY, CDR2 SVGEGT. V lost 5 bases and J lost 7; bases outside the gene matches: 11. This chain's CDR3 is CASSPWGRVENEQFF. The CDR3 DNA is TGTGCCAGCAGTCCATGGGGGAGGGTAGAAAATGAGCAGTTCTTC.

The chain is built from TRBV27 and TRBJ2-5, with 12 bases identical to TRBD1. The CDR3 loop spans 16 amino acids. J was trimmed by 5 bases and V by 0 bases; bases with no gene match: 4. The germline CDR1 and CDR2 sequences are MNHEY and SMNVEV (reference sequence). The CDR3 loop is CASSLSGTGGWETQYF. In nucleotides, the CDR3 is TGTGCCAGCAGTTTATCCGGGACAGGGGGCTGGGAGACCCAGTACTTC.

The chain couples TRBV27 to TRBJ2-1; a possible D gene is TRBD2 (6 bases). This CDR3 spans 17 amino acids. The germline V gene has CDR1 MNHEY and CDR2 SMNVEV (reference sequence). The V end was cut by 2 bases, the J end by 2 bases, with 16 bases between. The CDR3 bases are TGTGCCAGCAGTTTAGATTTCACGGGAGAGGCCTACAATGAGCAGTTCTTC. It yields the protein CASSLDFTGEAYNEQFF.

This chain joins TRBV18 and TRBJ2-4, with a tentative D call TRBD2 (6 bases). Germline-derived CDR1 and CDR2 are KGHSH and LQKENI. CDR3 length equals 14 residues. V lost 5 bases, J lost 8 bases, and 16 bases lay in between. CDR3 loop: CASSLLDYVDIQYF. CDR3 DNA sequence: TGTGCCAGCTCATTACTGGACTACGTAGACATTCAGTACTTC.

This sequence joins TRBV12-5 and TRBJ1-6; D is uncertain. The CDR3 covers 12 residues. Per the germline V gene, CDR1 is LGHNT and CDR2 is FRNRAP. V lost 3 bases and J 8 bases, leaving 5 bases between the germline ends. The CDR3 DNA follows: TGTGCTAGTGGTTTTTACTATTCACCCCTCCACTTT. Translating gives CASGFYYSPLHF. Full variable domain (rest looked up from reference TRBV12-5 and TRBJ1-6): DARVTQTPRHKVTEMGQEVTMRCQPILGHNTVFWYRQTMMQGLELLAYFRNRAPLDDSGMPKDRFSAEMPDATLATLKIQPSEPRDSAVYFCASGFYYSPLHFGNGTRLTVT.

Here the CDR3 DNA reads TGTGCCAGCAGCTCGCATGAGACCCAGTACTTC. Protein sequence: CASSSHETQYF. The rearrangement joins TRBV7-6 to TRBJ2-5; D gene unclear. In germline, CDR1 is SGHVS, CDR2 FNYEAQ. The CDR3 is made up of 11 amino acids. The V end lost 4 bases, the J end lost 5 bases, and 5 bases lay between the germline ends.

The chain couples TRBV27 to TRBJ1-2; TRBD1 aligns across 7 bases. The CDR3 is 17 residues long. Germline V lookup: CDR1 MNHEY, CDR2 SMNVEV (reference sequence). Germline trimming cut 4 bases from V and 5 bases from J; bases unmatched to any gene: 16. The chain's CDR3 is CASSSPGARQGGYGYTF. CDR3 bases: TGTGCCAGCAGTTCTCCGGGCGCTCGACAGGGCGGATATGGCTACACCTTC.

The chain carries TRBV6-5 and TRBJ2-5; 10 bases agree with TRBD1. The CDR3 runs to 16 residues. Germline V gives CDR1 MNHEY, CDR2 SVGAGI. Trimming at V came to 0 bases and at J to 3 bases, leaving 4 bases not matched to a gene. This CDR3 reads CASSYSAGTGEETQYF. Written as DNA, the CDR3 is TGTGCCAGCAGTTACTCCGCCGGGACAGGGGAAGAGACCCAGTACTTC.

The V gene is TRBV18, the J gene TRBJ2-1; the match to TRBD1 covers 9 bases. CDR1 is KGHSH and CDR2 is LQKENI in the germline V gene. Losses at the gene ends were 4 bases for V and 3 bases for J; bases not matched to a gene: 4. The CDR3 is 15 residues long. The CDR3, as DNA: TGTGCCAGCTCACGACAGGGGGGTGACTACAATGAGCAGTTCTTC. It is translated as CASSRQGGDYNEQFF.

This chain connects TRBV19 to TRBJ2-3; D remains unclear. The ends were cut back, 7 bases at V and 2 bases at J, with 10 bases in the middle. CDR1 is LNHDA and CDR2 is SQIVND in the germline V gene (reference sequence). The CDR3 is made up of 13 amino acids. CDR3 sequence reads: CASKAETTDTQYF. Here the CDR3 DNA reads TGTGCCAGTAAGGCTGAGACCACAGATACGCAGTATTTT.